The 20 T cell receptor beta chains listed next were all sequenced from one sample in a study of cytomegalovirus exposure and HLA in healthy donors. The PCR employed 60 Vbeta primers together with 13 Jbeta primers. Data came from immunoSEQ multiplex PCR; TCRdb stores just in-frame clones and leaves some out. The sample has over 75,000 clones; approximately 79% are singletons. The sample comprised PBMCs. These receptor sequences come from a female donor in good health and CMV-seronegative.

This clone was found a few times. The chain recombines TRBV30 with TRBJ1-1, with TRBD1 matching 7 bases. This CDR3 spans 14 amino acids. Germline values: CDR1 GTSNPN, CDR2 SVGIG (reference sequence). V shed 0 bases, J shed 4 bases, and the junction held 5 bases outside the gene matches. CDR3 sequence reads: CAWSVRGRGTEAFF. CDR3 bases: TGTGCCTGGAGTGTAAGGGGGCGAGGCACTGAAGCTTTCTTT.

The CDR3 DNA reads as TGTGCCAGCAGCGTGGAACAGGGGTCAGGCGAGCAGTACTTC. Encoded protein: CASSVEQGSGEQYF. The chain has TRBV9 and TRBJ2-7; 7 bases map to TRBD1. Looked up from germline, CDR1 is SGDLS and CDR2 is YYNGEE. This CDR3 contains 14 residues. V lost 2 bases and J lost 6; bases outside the gene matches: 8.

The DNA of the CDR3 is TGTGCCAGCAGTGTCCAGGGCAATCAGCCCCAGCATTTT. Protein product: CASSVQGNQPQHF. V usage is TRBV2 and J usage is TRBJ1-5, with D unclear. The CDR3 runs to 13 residues. Trimming shortened V by 4 bases and J by 2 bases, and 6 bases separated the two germline ends. Germline CDR1 and CDR2: SNHLY and FYNNEI. Using reference TRBV2 and TRBJ1-5 for the parts outside the CDR3, the full variable domain is EPEVTQTPSHQVTQMGQEVILRCVPISNHLYFYWYRQILGQKVEFLVSFYNNEISEKSEIFDDQFSVERPDGSNFTLKIRSTKLEDSAMYFCASSVQGNQPQHFGDGTRLSIL.

The chain carries TRBV28 and TRBJ1-1; perhaps TRBD1 as D (5 bases). The CDR3 runs to 14 residues. The germline V gene encodes CDR1 MDHEN and CDR2 SYDVKM. Trimming shortened V by 11 bases and J by 0 bases, and 16 bases separated the two germline ends. The CDR3 reads CALGGSAMNTEAFF. For the CDR3, the DNA is TGTGCCCTGGGGGGTTCCGCCATGAACACTGAAGCTTTCTTT.

This CDR3 reads CASSQDERPAGNEQFF. The CDR3 nucleotides are TGTGCCAGCAGCCAAGATGAGCGCCCCGCTGGGAATGAGCAGTTCTTC. J is TRBJ2-1 and V is TRBV14; D is unclear. The germline CDR1 and CDR2 sequences are SGHDN and FVKESK. This CDR3 spans 16 amino acids. Trimming removed 0 bases from V and 7 bases from J, with 16 bases in between.

The chain uses TRBV10-3 and TRBJ1-1; no definite D call. Looked up from germline, CDR1 is ENHRY and CDR2 is SYGVKD. Trimming took 10 bases from V and 2 from J, leaving 23 bases between them. The CDR3 sequence is 16 residues long. The CDR3 is CASPDGSEPLNTEAFF. The CDR3, as DNA: TGTGCCAGCCCTGACGGGAGTGAGCCCCTAAACACTGAAGCTTTCTTT.

The V gene is TRBV19, the J gene TRBJ1-5; maybe TRBD1 (6 bases). Trimming pared 7 bases from V and 7 bases from J, leaving 17 bases between. Germline V lookup: CDR1 LNHDA, CDR2 SQIVND (reference sequence). The CDR3 runs to 14 residues. The CDR3, as DNA: TGTGCCAGTACCCCACAGGGTTTCGGGCAGCCCCAGCATTTT. Protein product: CASTPQGFGQPQHF.

CDR3 DNA sequence: TGTGCCTGGATTTCGGCTGAAGCTTTCTTT. Its translation: CAWISAEAFF. The chain carries TRBV30 and TRBJ1-1, with D hard to call. Germline CDR1 is GTSNPN and CDR2 is SVGIG (reference sequence). This CDR3 has 10 amino acids. Between the trimmed V and J ends, which lost 4 bases and 6 bases, there was a span of 6 bases.

The chain carries TRBV28 and TRBJ2-1, with a weak D call TRBD2 (6 bases). Germline V CDR1 and CDR2: MDHEN, SYDVKM. The CDR3 contains 12 residues. Trimming cost V 8 bases and J 8 bases, with 13 bases left between them. In nucleotides, the CDR3 is TGTGCCAGCGTATCCTGGGGGGATGAGCAGTTCTTC. Residues: CASVSWGDEQFF.

This chain joins TRBV5-8 and TRBJ2-1; no clear D. Germline lookup yields CDR1 SGHTS and CDR2 YDEGEE. Trimming shortened V by 5 bases and J by 7 bases, and 16 bases separated the two germline ends. The CDR3 runs 14 residues. The CDR3 DNA reads as TGTGCCAGCAGAGGTAGCCCTCGACCAAATGAGCAGTTCTTC. It specifies CASRGSPRPNEQFF.

The rearrangement links TRBV9 to TRBJ2-5; D is uncertain. CDR3 length: 14 amino acids. V gave up 1 base and J gave up 0 bases, with 7 bases separating them. In germline, CDR1 is SGDLS, CDR2 YYNGEE. The CDR3, as DNA: TGTGCCAGCAGCGTAATCCCTGACCAAGAGACCCAGTACTTC. Protein: CASSVIPDQETQYF.

The chain recombines TRBV7-8 with TRBJ2-1, with 7 bases identical to TRBD1. The germline gives CDR1 SGHVS, CDR2 FQNEAQ. CDR3 size: 15 residues. V dropped 2 bases and J dropped 6; count of bases not matched to a gene: 7. This chain's CDR3 is CASSLLQGLINEQFF. DNA of the CDR3: TGTGCCAGCAGCTTACTACAGGGGCTAATCAATGAGCAGTTCTTC. The full variable domain, rest sourced from reference TRBV7-8 and TRBJ2-1, is GAGVSQSPRYKVAKRGQDVALRCDPISGHVSLFWYQQALGQGPEFLTYFQNEAQLDKSGLPSDRFFAERPEGSVSTLKIQRTQQEDSAVYLCASSLLQGLINEQFFGPGTRLTVL.

The rearrangement uses TRBV7-9 and TRBJ2-7; possible D gene TRBD1, 6 bases. Trimming shortened V by 4 bases and J by 7 bases, and 17 bases separated the two germline ends. This CDR3 has 14 amino acids. Germline assignment: CDR1 SEHNR and CDR2 FQNEAQ (reference sequence). CDR3 sequence reads: CASSYGPGAGEQYF. CDR3 bases: TGTGCCAGCAGCTATGGTCCAGGGGCCGGGGAGCAGTACTTC. The full variable domain, with the rest looked up from reference TRBV7-9 and TRBJ2-7, is DTGVSQNPRHKITKRGQNVTFRCDPISEHNRLYWYRQTLGQGPEFLTYFQNEAQLEKSRLLSDRFSAERPKGSFSTLEIQRTEQGDSAMYLCASSYGPGAGEQYFGPGTRLTVT.

This clone has only one observation. The V call is TRBV28, the J call TRBJ2-5, with a tentative D call TRBD2 (5 bases). V shed 4 bases and J shed 2 bases, with 14 bases lying between them. There are 15 residues in the CDR3. Germline V gene lookup returns CDR1 MDHEN and CDR2 SYDVKM. The CDR3 protein is CASSSSSELQETQYF. CDR3 DNA: TGTGCCAGCAGTTCTAGCTCAGAGCTTCAAGAGACCCAGTACTTC.

This CDR3 is CASSRRLAGVYEQFF. CDR3 coding DNA: TGCGCCAGCAGCCGCCGACTAGCGGGTGTATATGAGCAGTTCTTC. The chain is built from TRBV5-1 and TRBJ2-1, with 10 bases matching TRBD2. The CDR3 runs to 15 residues. The germline gives CDR1 SGHRS, CDR2 YFSETQ. V lost 4 bases to trimming and J lost 8 bases; unmatched junction nucleotides: 9.

The chain links TRBV5-4 to TRBJ2-7, with TRBD1 matching over 8 bases. CDR3 length: 15 amino acids. Per the germline V gene, CDR1 is SGHNT and CDR2 is YYREEE (reference sequence). V lost 4 bases and J lost 0; bases outside the gene matches: 6. CDR3 protein: CASSPGQVSSYEQYF. The CDR3 bases are TGTGCCAGCAGCCCGGGACAGGTGAGCTCCTACGAGCAGTACTTC.

This clone occurred many times. The chain joins TRBV5-1 to TRBJ1-4; 8 nucleotides line up with TRBD1. Looked up from germline, CDR1 is SGHRS and CDR2 is YFSETQ. The trim removed 4 bases at V and 6 bases at J, leaving 5 bases unmatched. There are 14 residues in the CDR3. The CDR3 DNA sequence: TGCGCCAGCAGCCCGGCAGGGGGCTATGAAAAACTGTTTTTT. It is translated as CASSPAGGYEKLFF.

The rearrangement joins TRBV15 to TRBJ1-6; 7 positions agree with TRBD1. This CDR3 spans 14 amino acids. The germline gives CDR1 LNHNV, CDR2 YYDKDF (reference sequence). V shed 4 bases, J shed 5 bases, and the junction held 2 bases outside the gene matches. The CDR3 DNA is TGTGCCACCAGCACGACAGGGAATAATTCACCCCTCCACTTT. This gives the protein CATSTTGNNSPLHF.

The chain carries TRBV19 and TRBJ2-7, with 8 bases identical to TRBD1. Germline lookup yields CDR1 LNHDA and CDR2 SQIVND (reference sequence). V was pared by 7 bases and J by 7 bases, with 12 bases of the junction left unmatched. CDR3 size: 14 residues. The CDR3 DNA follows: TGTGCCAGTAAGGAGGGCAGGGGGCAGGAGGAGCAGTACTTC. Translating gives CASKEGRGQEEQYF. Supplemented by reference TRBV19 and TRBJ2-7, the full variable domain reads DGGITQSPKYLFRKEGQNVTLSCEQNLNHDAMYWYRQDPGQGLRLIYYSQIVNDFQKGDIAEGYSVSREKKESFPLTVTSAQKNPTAFYLCASKEGRGQEEQYFGPGTRLTVT.

The CDR3 here is CASSPYRETGELFF. CDR3 in DNA: TGTGCCAGCTCACCCTATCGGGAGACCGGGGAGCTGTTTTTT. The V and J genes are TRBV18 and TRBJ2-2, with a possible D match to TRBD2 (6 bases). V lost 3 bases and J 5 bases, leaving 10 bases between the germline ends. CDR1 is KGHSH, CDR2 LQKENI, per germline. This CDR3 is 14 amino acids long.